Below, 25 T cell receptor beta chains from the same sample are listed, as sequenced in a study of cytomegalovirus exposure and HLA in healthy donors. Researchers ran the PCR with 60 Vbeta and 13 Jbeta primers. Only in-frame clones appear in the TCRdb table, and some are missing; sequencing was by immunoSEQ multiplex PCR. The profile shows a few hundred thousand clones, more than 65% of them singletons. Sequencing used PBMCs. All receptors derive from a young woman in good health and CMV-seronegative.

Only a few counts were recorded for this clone. The chain employs TRBV6-6 and TRBJ1-2, with unresolved D. V was pared by 0 bases and J by 2 bases, with 7 bases between. The CDR3 length is 14 residues. CDR1 and CDR2 (germline): MNHNY, SVGAGI (reference sequence). Here the CDR3 reads CASSYSPGNYGYTF. Here the CDR3 DNA reads TGTGCCAGCAGTTACTCACCGGGGAACTATGGCTACACCTTC.

This chain links TRBV6-1 with TRBJ2-1; 7 bases are shared with TRBD1. With V trimmed by 6 bases and J by 6 bases, 8 bases remained unmatched. This CDR3 is built from 14 residues. Germline lookup yields CDR1 MNHNS and CDR2 SASEGT. The CDR3 loop is CASRTPGQINEQFF. CDR3 nucleotides: TGTGCCAGCAGGACCCCGGGACAGATCAATGAGCAGTTCTTC.

The V call is TRBV7-8, the J call TRBJ1-1; the D gene is possibly TRBD1 (5 bases). The CDR3 loop spans 13 amino acids. Germline V lookup: CDR1 SGHVS, CDR2 FQNEAQ. Trimming removed 7 bases at V and 0 bases at J, with 9 bases between. The CDR3 loop reads CASKGFMNTEAFF. The CDR3 nucleotides are TGTGCCAGCAAGGGGTTCATGAACACTGAAGCTTTCTTT.

CDR3 DNA sequence: TGTGCCACCCTAGACAGGGCCAATGAGCAGTTCTTC. It encodes CATLDRANEQFF. The chain employs TRBV6-1 and TRBJ2-1; 7 bases line up with TRBD1. In germline, CDR1 is MNHNS, CDR2 SASEGT. This CDR3 comprises 12 residues. J gave up 6 bases and V 10 bases, and 6 bases lay outside the gene matches.

The rearrangement uses TRBV11-2 and TRBJ2-6; possible D gene TRBD1, 6 bases. The CDR3 has 19 residues. Between the trimmed V and J ends, which lost 4 bases and 0 bases, there was a span of 19 bases. Germline CDR1 is SGHAT and CDR2 is FQNNGV. Here the CDR3 reads CASSSFLDRISSGANVLTF. CDR3 DNA sequence: TGTGCCAGCAGCTCTTTTCTTGACAGGATAAGCTCTGGGGCCAACGTCCTGACTTTC. Full variable domain (outside the CDR3, taken from reference TRBV11-2 and TRBJ2-6): EAGVAQSPRYKIIEKRQSVAFWCNPISGHATLYWYQQILGQGPKLLIQFQNNGVVDDSQLPKDRFSAERLKGVDSTLKIQPAKLEDSAVYLCASSSFLDRISSGANVLTFGAGSRLTVL.

The J gene is TRBJ2-5, the V gene TRBV28; maybe TRBD2 (5 bases). V lost 5 bases, J lost 3 bases, and 13 bases lay in between. Per germline, CDR1 MDHEN and CDR2 SYDVKM. This CDR3 spans 14 amino acids. The CDR3 DNA reads TGTGCCAGCAGTCGAGGCCCAGCGGAAGAGACCCAGTACTTC. The encoded protein is CASSRGPAEETQYF.

This clone was counted a few times. The rearrangement links TRBV7-9 to TRBJ1-3, with D possibly TRBD1 on 6 matching bases. Germline CDR1 and CDR2: SEHNR and FQNEAQ (reference sequence). Trimming removed 6 bases at V and 3 bases at J, with 18 bases between. The CDR3 extends over 16 amino acids. The CDR3 sequence: CASSLRGGLLGNTIYF. CDR3 nucleotides: TGTGCCAGCAGTCTCCGCGGGGGGCTTCTTGGAAACACCATATATTTT.

This clone came up a few times. The chain recombines TRBV2 with TRBJ1-1; weak D call: TRBD1 (5 bases). The V end lost 4 bases, the J end lost 1 base, and 13 bases lay between the germline ends. Germline V gene data show CDR1 as SNHLY and CDR2 as FYNNEI. There are 15 residues in the CDR3. In nucleotides, the CDR3 is TGTGCCAGCAGTGCGGCAGGGATGGGGAACACTGAAGCTTTCTTT. Its protein product is CASSAAGMGNTEAFF.

The chain links TRBV7-9 to TRBJ2-1, with 7 bases that match TRBD1. V lost 5 bases and J lost 1; bases outside the gene matches: 8. The CDR3 runs 16 residues. Germline V gene data show CDR1 as SEHNR and CDR2 as FQNEAQ (reference sequence). CDR3 in DNA: TGTGCCAGCAGCCTCCAGGGGGATGGGTCCTACAATGAGCAGTTCTTC. Protein sequence: CASSLQGDGSYNEQFF.

The chain uses TRBV29-1 and TRBJ1-1; 7 bases are a match to TRBD1. Germline V lookup: CDR1 SQVTM, CDR2 ANQGSEA. The CDR3 has 13 amino acids. Trimming at V came to 7 bases and at J to 3 bases, leaving 8 bases not matched to a gene. The CDR3 DNA is TGCAGCGGCCACAGGGGCATTGACACTGAAGCTTTCTTT. Amino acid sequence: CSGHRGIDTEAFF.

The chain has TRBV7-9 and TRBJ1-6; D is uncertain. V gave up 4 bases and J gave up 7 bases, with 8 bases separating them. The CDR3 has 13 amino acids. CDR1 and CDR2 (germline): SEHNR, FQNEAQ (reference sequence). The CDR3 DNA is TGTGCCAGCAGCTCCTCCGGGAATTCACCCCTCCACTTT. Its translation: CASSSSGNSPLHF.

This chain joins TRBV11-2 and TRBJ2-5; 9 bases match TRBD2. Losses at the gene ends were 2 bases for V and 3 bases for J; bases not matched to a gene: 7. Germline V gives CDR1 SGHAT, CDR2 FQNNGV. The CDR3 length is 16 residues. CDR3 coding DNA: TGTGCCAGCAGCTTACAGCGGGGGGCCTCAGAAGAGACCCAGTACTTC. Translating gives CASSLQRGASEETQYF.

In its sample, this clone was seen a few times. The V call is TRBV15, the J call TRBJ1-3, with 8 bases that match TRBD1. V dropped 4 bases and J dropped 4; count of bases not matched to a gene: 9. Germline lookup yields CDR1 LNHNV and CDR2 YYDKDF (reference sequence). The CDR3 has 16 amino acids. This chain's CDR3 is CATSKRTGQSGNTIYF. CDR3 bases: TGTGCCACCAGCAAGAGGACAGGGCAGTCCGGAAACACCATATATTTT.

This clone was observed a few times. The chain combines TRBV18 with TRBJ1-5; no firm D call. The CDR3 is made up of 14 amino acids. Germline CDR1 and CDR2: KGHSH and LQKENI. Trimming removed 5 bases at V and 5 bases at J, with 13 bases between. DNA for the CDR3: TGTGCCAGCTCAGAGTTGTACGGGGATCAGCCCCAGCATTTT. Translation: CASSELYGDQPQHF. Full variable domain (rest looked up from reference TRBV18 and TRBJ1-5): NAGVMQNPRHLVRRRGQEARLRCSPMKGHSHVYWYRQLPEEGLKFMVYLQKENIIDESGMPKERFSAEFPKEGPSILRIQQVVRGDSAAYFCASSELYGDQPQHFGDGTRLSIL.

The chain couples TRBV4-1 to TRBJ2-7; 11 nucleotides match TRBD2. CDR3 size: 15 residues. J gave up 1 base and V 4 bases, and 3 bases lay outside the gene matches. The V gene's germline CDR1 is MGHRA and CDR2 YSYEKL. CDR3 residues: CASSPRLAGSYEQYF. The CDR3 bases are TGCGCCAGCAGCCCAAGACTAGCGGGGTCCTACGAGCAGTACTTC.

This clone was counted only a few times. The V and J genes are TRBV30 and TRBJ1-1; the match to TRBD1 covers 8 bases. Germline loops: CDR1 GTSNPN, CDR2 SVGIG (reference sequence). Trimming cost V 1 base and J 11 bases; bases outside gene matches: 3. The CDR3 is 11 residues long. CDR3 sequence: CAWSARGPAFF. In DNA form, the CDR3 reads TGTGCCTGGAGTGCCAGGGGGCCGGCTTTCTTT. Complete variable domain (other parts from reference TRBV30 and TRBJ1-1): SQTIHQWPATLVQPVGSPLSLECTVEGTSNPNLYWYRQAAGRGLQLLFYSVGIGQISSEVPQNLSASRPQDRQFILSSKKLLLSDSGFYLCAWSARGPAFFGQGTRLTVV.

A few counts support this clone. The rearrangement joins TRBV6-1 to TRBJ1-1; D is ambiguous. CDR1 is MNHNS, CDR2 SASEGT, per germline. Trimming took off 5 bases at V and 5 bases at J, with 18 bases between the two ends. The CDR3 runs 15 residues. The CDR3 here is CASSPGLIVRTEAFF. The CDR3 nucleotides are TGTGCCAGCAGTCCCGGACTAATCGTCAGGACTGAAGCTTTCTTT.

This chain links TRBV5-1 with TRBJ2-3; 11 bases match TRBD2. The length of the CDR3 is 17 residues. V was pared by 0 bases and J by 11 bases, with 14 bases of the junction left unmatched. Germline V gene data show CDR1 as SGHRS and CDR2 as YFSETQ. CDR3 sequence: CASSLGVSGRAPSMQYF. The CDR3 bases are TGCGCCAGCAGCTTGGGGGTTAGCGGGAGGGCCCCGAGTATGCAGTATTTT.

This rearrangement joins TRBV9 to TRBJ1-1; D not resolved. Germline assignment: CDR1 SGDLS and CDR2 YYNGEE. Trimming took off 4 bases at V and 4 bases at J, with 17 bases between the two ends. The CDR3 is 15 amino acids. The CDR3 DNA follows: TGTGCCAGCAGCCCTGATAAGACTTCTCCCACTGAAGCTTTCTTT. Translation: CASSPDKTSPTEAFF.

The V and J genes are TRBV11-3 and TRBJ2-2; D is perhaps TRBD2 (6 bases). Germline V CDR1 and CDR2: SGHNT, YENEEA. V shed 5 bases and J shed 0 bases, with 13 bases lying between them. The CDR3 runs 16 residues. The CDR3 coding sequence is TGTGCCAGCAGCGATAATAGCGGCGCGAACACCGGGGAGCTGTTTTTT. As protein: CASSDNSGANTGELFF.

Details on this clone: One end of the junction does not line up with germline, which may come from a read error. The chain links TRBV7-9 to TRBJ2-5, with a possible D match to TRBD2 (5 bases). The end of the DNA fits TRBJ2-7 better, so the J call may be wrong. The CDR3 runs 16 residues. Germline assignment: CDR1 SEHNR and CDR2 FQNEAQ (reference sequence). The CDR3 spells CSSSPRLGGASYEQYF. The CDR3 region has the DNA TGTTCCAGCAGCCCCAGGTTAGGAGGTGCCTCCTACGAGCAGTACTTC.

Turning to this clone: The junction departs from the called germline gene at one end, perhaps through a read error. V is TRBV11-2 and J is TRBJ2-1; TRBD2 aligns across 12 bases. Germline CDR1 and CDR2: SGHAT and FQNNGV. The CDR3 consists of 17 residues. CDR3 residues: CDSSPRTSGTVYNEQFF. The CDR3 DNA sequence: TGTGACAGCAGCCCCCGGACTAGCGGGACCGTTTACAATGAGCAGTTCTTC.

This clone was observed a few times. CDR3 residues: CASSFLAGVLETQYF. The CDR3 DNA sequence: TGTGCCAGCAGCTTCTTAGCGGGAGTATTAGAGACCCAGTACTTC. The V gene is TRBV7-9, the J gene TRBJ2-5; 9 nucleotides agree with TRBD2. The CDR3 loop spans 15 amino acids. V gave up 3 bases and J gave up 4 bases; unmatched junction bases: 6. Germline CDR1 and CDR2: SEHNR and FQNEAQ (reference sequence).

This clone was seen a handful of times. The V gene is TRBV6-6, the J gene TRBJ1-6; maybe TRBD1 (5 bases). CDR1 MNHNY and CDR2 SVGAGI come from the germline V gene (reference sequence). This CDR3 has 16 amino acids. Trimming took off 7 bases at V and 8 bases at J, with 21 bases between the two ends. CDR3 region: CASTNGATVPHSPLHF. Here the CDR3 DNA reads TGTGCCAGCACCAATGGGGCGACAGTGCCACATTCACCCCTCCACTTT.

This rearrangement joins TRBV5-1 to TRBJ2-3, with D perhaps matching TRBD1 (5 bases). CDR1 is SGHRS and CDR2 is YFSETQ in the germline V gene. Between the trimmed V and J ends, which lost 0 bases and 6 bases, there was a span of 11 bases. The CDR3 is 14 amino acids. The CDR3 region is CASSLEQGGDTQYF. DNA of the CDR3: TGCGCCAGCAGCTTGGAGCAGGGTGGGGATACGCAGTATTTT.